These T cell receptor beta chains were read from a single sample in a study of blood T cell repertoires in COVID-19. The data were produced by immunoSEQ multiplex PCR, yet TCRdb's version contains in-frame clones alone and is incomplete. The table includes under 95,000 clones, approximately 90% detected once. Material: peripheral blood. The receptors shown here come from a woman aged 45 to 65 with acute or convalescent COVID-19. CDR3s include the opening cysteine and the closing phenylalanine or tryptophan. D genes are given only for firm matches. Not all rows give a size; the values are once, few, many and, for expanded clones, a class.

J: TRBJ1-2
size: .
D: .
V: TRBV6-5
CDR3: CASSYSGQRNYGYTF
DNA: TGTGCCAGCAGTTACTCGGGACAAAGGAACTATGGCTACACCTTC

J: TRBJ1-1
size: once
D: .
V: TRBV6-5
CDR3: CAISRGPNTEAFF
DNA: TGTGCCATCTCCAGGGGTCCGAACACTGAAGCTTTCTTT

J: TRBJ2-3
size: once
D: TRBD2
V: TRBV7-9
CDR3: CASSLQGSSGAADTQYF
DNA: TGTGCCAGCAGCCTCCAGGGCTCTAGCGGGGCCGCAGATACGCAGTATTTT

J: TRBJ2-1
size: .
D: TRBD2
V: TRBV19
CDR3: CASKAGGRNNEQFF
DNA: TGTGCCAGTAAAGCGGGAGGGAGGAACAATGAGCAGTTCTTC

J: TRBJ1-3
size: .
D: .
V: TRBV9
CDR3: CASGQASGNTIYF
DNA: TGTGCCAGCGGCCAGGCCTCTGGAAACACCATATATTTT

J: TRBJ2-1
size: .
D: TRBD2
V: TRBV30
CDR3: CAWSSGGAFNEQFF
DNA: TGTGCCTGGAGTAGCGGGGGGGCCTTCAATGAGCAGTTCTTC

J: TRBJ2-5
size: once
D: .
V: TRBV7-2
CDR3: CASSHGLVQETQYF
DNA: TGTGCCAGCAGCCACGGACTTGTGCAAGAGACCCAGTACTTC

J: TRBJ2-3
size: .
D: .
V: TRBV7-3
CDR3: CASSQKGGPSGTDTQYF
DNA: TGTGCCAGCAGCCAAAAGGGGGGGCCCTCGGGCACAGATACGCAGTATTTT

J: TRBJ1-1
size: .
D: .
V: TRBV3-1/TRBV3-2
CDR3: CASSLRQVNTEAFF
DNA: TGTGCCAGCAGCCTGCGACAGGTAAACACTGAAGCTTTCTTT

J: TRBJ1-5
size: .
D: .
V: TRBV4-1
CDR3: CASSQGGGSQPQHF
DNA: TGCGCCAGCAGCCAAGGGGGAGGGTCTCAGCCCCAGCATTTT

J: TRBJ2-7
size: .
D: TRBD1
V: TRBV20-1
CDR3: CSAGDRGEQYF
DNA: TGCAGTGCCGGGGACAGGGGCGAGCAGTACTTC

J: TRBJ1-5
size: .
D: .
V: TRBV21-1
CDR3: CASSAQMVLNQPQHF
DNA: TGTGCCAGCAGCGCCCAGATGGTCCTCAATCAGCCCCAGCATTTT

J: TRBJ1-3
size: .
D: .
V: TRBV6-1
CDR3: CASSEMFDSFSGNTIYF
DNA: TGTGCCAGCAGTGAAATGTTTGACAGCTTCTCTGGAAACACCATATATTTT

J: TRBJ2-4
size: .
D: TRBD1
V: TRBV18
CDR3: CASSPRPGQGLAKNIQYF
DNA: TGTGCCAGCTCACCCCGCCCGGGACAGGGTTTAGCCAAAAACATTCAGTACTTC

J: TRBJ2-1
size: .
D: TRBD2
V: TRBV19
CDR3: CASSISGGRHNEQFF
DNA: TGTGCCAGTAGTATAAGCGGGGGGCGTCACAATGAGCAGTTCTTC

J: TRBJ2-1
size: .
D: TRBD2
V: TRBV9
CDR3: CASSVDSGVGNEQFF
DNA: TGTGCCAGCAGCGTAGATAGCGGGGTCGGGAATGAGCAGTTCTTC

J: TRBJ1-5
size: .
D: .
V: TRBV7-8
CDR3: CASSFRETGNQPQHF
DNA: TGTGCCAGCAGCTTCCGGGAAACGGGCAATCAGCCCCAGCATTTT

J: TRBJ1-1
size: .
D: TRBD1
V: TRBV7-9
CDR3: CASGPLRQGKRTEAFF
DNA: TGTGCCAGCGGACCTCTCCGACAGGGGAAAAGGACTGAAGCTTTCTTT

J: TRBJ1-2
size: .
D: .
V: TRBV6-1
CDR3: CASSEFAGNYGYTF
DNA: TGTGCCAGCAGTGAATTTGCAGGGAACTATGGCTACACCTTC

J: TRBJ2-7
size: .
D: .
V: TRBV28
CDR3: CATVLPGTYEQYF
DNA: TGTGCCACTGTTCTCCCGGGTACCTACGAGCAGTACTTC

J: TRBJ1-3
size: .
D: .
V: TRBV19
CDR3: CASTPDSPGNTIYF
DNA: TGTGCCAGTACCCCAGACTCCCCTGGAAACACCATATATTTT

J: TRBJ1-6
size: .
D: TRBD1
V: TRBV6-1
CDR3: CASSDAGTAYNSPLHF
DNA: TGTGCCAGCAGTGACGCCGGGACAGCGTATAATTCACCCCTCCACTTT

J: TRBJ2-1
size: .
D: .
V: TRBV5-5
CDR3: CASNFGLGEQFF
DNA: TGTGCCAGCAACTTTGGACTGGGCGAGCAGTTCTTC

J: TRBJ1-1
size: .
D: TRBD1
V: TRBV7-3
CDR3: CASSLTGDYTEAFF
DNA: TGTGCCAGCAGCCTAACAGGGGATTACACTGAAGCTTTCTTT

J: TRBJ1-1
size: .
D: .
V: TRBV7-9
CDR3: CASSRQGTYTEAFF
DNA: TGTGCCAGCAGCCGCCAGGGTACTTACACTGAAGCTTTCTTT

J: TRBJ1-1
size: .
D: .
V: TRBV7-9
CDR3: CASSLFERKNTEAFF
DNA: TGTGCCAGCAGCTTATTTGAGAGGAAGAACACTGAAGCTTTCTTT

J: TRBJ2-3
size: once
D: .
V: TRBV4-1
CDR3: CASRTVLVGDTQYF
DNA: TGCGCCAGCAGGACAGTCCTTGTTGGAGATACGCAGTATTTT

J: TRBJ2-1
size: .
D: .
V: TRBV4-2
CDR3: CASSYGIGDNEQFF
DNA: TGTGCCAGCAGCTACGGAATTGGAGACAATGAGCAGTTCTTC

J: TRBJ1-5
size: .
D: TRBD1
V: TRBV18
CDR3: CASSPDRGNQPQHF
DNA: TGTGCCAGCTCCCCGGACAGGGGCAATCAGCCCCAGCATTTT

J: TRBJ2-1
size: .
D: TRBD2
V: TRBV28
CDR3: CASSFGGSGYNEQFF
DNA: TGTGCCAGCAGTTTCGGCGGGAGCGGGTACAATGAGCAGTTCTTC

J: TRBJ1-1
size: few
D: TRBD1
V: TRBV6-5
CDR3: CASSRDRGNTEAFF
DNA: TGTGCCAGCAGTCGGGACAGGGGGAACACTGAAGCTTTCTTT

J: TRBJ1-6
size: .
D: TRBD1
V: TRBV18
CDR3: CASSERIQGYDSPLHF
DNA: TGTGCCAGCTCAGAAAGAATACAGGGGTACGATTCACCCCTCCACTTT

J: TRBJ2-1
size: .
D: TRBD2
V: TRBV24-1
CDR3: CATSDLVGREGSYNEQFF
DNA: TGTGCCACCAGTGATTTGGTGGGGCGGGAGGGCTCCTACAATGAGCAGTTCTTC

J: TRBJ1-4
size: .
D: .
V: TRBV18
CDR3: CASSVWTEKLFF
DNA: TGTGCCAGCTCAGTATGGACAGAAAAACTGTTTTTT

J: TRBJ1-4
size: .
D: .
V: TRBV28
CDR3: CASSSTGPANEKLFF
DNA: TGTGCCAGCAGTTCGACAGGCCCCGCTAATGAAAAACTGTTTTTT

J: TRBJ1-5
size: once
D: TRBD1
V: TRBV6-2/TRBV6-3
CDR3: CASSYGGQANQPQHF
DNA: TGTGCCAGCAGTTACGGAGGACAGGCAAATCAGCCCCAGCATTTT

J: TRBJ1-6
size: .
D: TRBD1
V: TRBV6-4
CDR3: CASSVEGQGDSPLHF
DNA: TGTGCCAGCAGTGTGGAGGGACAGGGCGATTCACCCCTCCACTTT

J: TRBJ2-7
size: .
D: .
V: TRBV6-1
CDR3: CASSEALVRGYEQYF
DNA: TGTGCCAGCAGTGAAGCATTGGTCAGGGGTTACGAGCAGTACTTC

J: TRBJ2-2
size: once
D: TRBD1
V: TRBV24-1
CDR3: CATSDTPGTGAANTGELFF
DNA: TGTGCCACCAGTGACACCCCCGGGACAGGGGCAGCGAACACCGGGGAGCTGTTTTTT

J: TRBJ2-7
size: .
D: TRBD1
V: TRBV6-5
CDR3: CASRTGSYEQYF
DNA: TGTGCCAGCAGGACAGGGAGCTACGAGCAGTACTTC

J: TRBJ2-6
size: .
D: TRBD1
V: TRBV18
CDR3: CASSLQGIGANVLTF
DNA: TGTGCCAGCTCCCTACAGGGGATTGGGGCCAACGTCCTGACTTTC

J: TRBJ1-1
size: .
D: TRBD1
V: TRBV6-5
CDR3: CASNPRGRTEAFF
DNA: TGTGCCAGCAACCCCAGGGGGCGGACTGAAGCTTTCTTT

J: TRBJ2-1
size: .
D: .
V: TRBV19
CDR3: CASSITGSDNEQFF
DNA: TGTGCCAGTAGTATAACAGGGTCGGACAATGAGCAGTTCTTC

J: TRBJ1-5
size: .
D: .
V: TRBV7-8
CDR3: CASSLVRVAASNQPQHF
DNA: TGTGCCAGCAGCTTAGTCAGGGTGGCAGCTAGCAATCAGCCCCAGCATTTT

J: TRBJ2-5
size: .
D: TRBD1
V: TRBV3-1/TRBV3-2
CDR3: CASSPGQKETQYF
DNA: TGTGCCAGCAGCCCGGGACAGAAAGAGACCCAGTACTTC

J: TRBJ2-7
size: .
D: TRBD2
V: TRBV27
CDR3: CASSSSGRYEQYF
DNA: TGTGCCAGCAGTTCTAGCGGGAGATACGAGCAGTACTTC